This T cell receptor beta chain was sequenced for a study of PD-1 blockade in classical Hodgkin lymphoma. The V gene lost 4 bases and the J gene lost 2 bases, with 10 bases spanning the gap. This CDR3 spans 14 amino acids. Germline V gene data show CDR1 as MNHNS and CDR2 as SASEGT. Autologous stem cell transplantation was followed by relapse in every patient, and brentuximab vedotin exposure varied. Only in-frame clones appear in the TCRdb table, and some are missing; sequencing was by immunoSEQ multiplex PCR. The table lists about 99,000 clones, roughly 80% of them singletons, with about 16% in the top ten.

This chain joins TRBV6-1 and TRBJ2-3; D not resolved. The receptor was isolated from a human donor with classical Hodgkin lymphoma. Sequenced material: peripheral blood mononuclear cells (PBMCs), taken before the second cycle of nivolumab. DNA for the CDR3: TGTGCCAGCAGTGCCGCCGGGTCCACAGATACGCAGTATTTT. Its protein is CASSAAGSTDTQYF.